The TCR beta chain under discussion was sequenced for a study of blood T cell repertoires in COVID-19 (dated by TCRdb to 2020 to 2022). About the study as a whole: The collaborator samples originated in the United States, Italy and Spain and spanned the acute and convalescent phases of COVID-19. The material from the prospective study consisted of cDNA or gDNA derived from T cells, B-cell-depleted T cells, or PBMCs. The dataset comprised deeply sampled blood TCRbeta repertoires from subjects exposed to, actively infected with, or recovered from COVID-19. The repertoires were released in a freely available public database intended as a resource for research on the immune response to SARS-CoV-2. The samples were drawn from two sources: the first 160 participants of the ongoing ImmuneRACE study, and fewer than 1,500 subjects contributed by 6 global collaborators. The sample metadata nearly always contained a de-identified subject ID, COVID-19 status, age in years and sex. Where available, HLA class I and class II types were obtained from metadata supplied by the sample provider rather than from assay-based typing. The paper's findings and limits, for the study overall: The amount of clinical and demographic metadata varied by source and participant and was provided uncurated.

The CDR3 runs 17 amino acids, cysteine and phenylalanine included. Only the CDR3 region is kept as DNA, spanning 51 bases read in frame from base 1. CDR1 LNHDA and CDR2 SQIVND are derived from the germline V gene (reference sequence). Trimming takes 1 base off V and 9 bases off J; junction bases not matched to a gene: 8. TCRbeta CDR3 regions were amplified from genomic DNA by means of the immunoSEQ Assay, a bias-controlled multiplex PCR. On the study's bioinformatics: Within the assay, amplification of reference gene primers was used to estimate how many nucleated cells each sample contained. To quantify the absolute abundance of each unique TCRbeta CDR3 rearrangement, sequence reads were collapsed and filtered. Productive Simpson clonality was computed per sample as the square root of Simpson's diversity index over productive rearrangements. As stored in TCRdb, this immuneACCESS dataset retains in-frame rearrangements with V and J assigned. A fraction of the clones does not appear; measured against another copy, unresolved V genes explain less than half of the discrepancy, and the remainder lacks a known reason. V and J calls and clone size are given by that table; D and trimming were obtained from the DNA. The sample table holds 150,000 to 200,000 clones, of which 85% to 90% were seen once. 5% to 6.5% of the sample is taken by the ten largest.

Concerning this clone: The specificity of this receptor is unknown. Within one base of it there is no much larger clone, and no base qualities were kept.

Whole blood was collected in K2EDTA tubes by collaborating institutions according to the institutions' own protocols. Collaborator samples were shipped for TCRbeta analysis as frozen whole blood, isolated PBMCs, or DNA extracted from either sample type. The rearranged chain carries TRBV19 and TRBJ2-3, with TRBD2 matching 15 junction bases. This sequence originates from a man aged 40-55 years with active or convalescent COVID-19. Material: peripheral blood. The CDR3: CASSIGTSGGAYETQYF. Here is the DNA: TGTGCCAGTAGTATAGGGACTAGCGGGGGGGCATACGAGACGCAGTATTTT.